The next 30 T cell receptor beta chains were all read from a single sample in a study of cytomegalovirus exposure and HLA in healthy donors. The PCR contained 60 Vbeta and 13 Jbeta primers. Assay: immunoSEQ multiplex PCR; the TCRdb copy retains only in-frame clones and omits some. The data show 180,000 or so clones, and the top ten clones hold roughly 0.74%. The specimen sequenced was PBMCs. The receptors were sampled from a boy between 10 and 17 years old in good health and CMV-seronegative.

The V call is TRBV19, the J call TRBJ1-1; no firm D call. The CDR3 has 13 residues. V lost 5 bases and J 1 base, leaving 8 bases between the germline ends. In germline, CDR1 is LNHDA, CDR2 SQIVND (reference sequence). CDR3 region: CASSSTANTEAFF. The CDR3 DNA is TGTGCCAGTAGTTCCACAGCGAACACTGAAGCTTTCTTT.

The V gene is TRBV12-2, the J gene TRBJ2-5; the table's D call, TRBD2, was not checked against the DNA. TRBV12-2 is reported as a pseudogene. This CDR3 has 18 residues. The CDR3 nucleotides are TGTGCAAGTCGCTTAGCGCGGAGATCGGGGGGGGGCGTGGAGACCCAGTACTTC. This sequence encodes CASRLARRSGGGVETQYF.

The chain employs TRBV6-6 and TRBJ1-1; D may be TRBD1 (5 bases). The V end was cut by 6 bases, the J end by 2 bases, with 13 bases between. The CDR3 contains 14 residues. In germline, CDR1 is MNHNY, CDR2 SVGAGI (reference sequence). CDR3 in DNA: TGTGCCAGCAGGTCCGGGACTCATAACACTGAAGCTTTCTTT. It codes for CASRSGTHNTEAFF.

The V gene is TRBV18, the J gene TRBJ1-5; weak D call: TRBD1 (5 bases). The CDR3 loop spans 15 amino acids. Per the germline V gene, CDR1 is KGHSH and CDR2 is LQKENI. V lost 3 bases, J lost 1 base, and 10 bases lay in between. CDR3: CASSPTGLSNQPQHF. For the CDR3, the DNA is TGTGCCAGCTCACCTACAGGCCTGAGCAATCAGCCCCAGCATTTT.

The rearrangement uses TRBV6-5 and TRBJ2-7; D possibly corresponds to TRBD1 (6 bases). CDR1 and CDR2 (germline): MNHEY, SVGAGI. V lost 2 bases and J 5 bases, leaving 10 bases between the germline ends. This CDR3 is 13 amino acids long. The CDR3 here is CASSYTTGNEQYF. CDR3 nucleotide sequence: TGTGCCAGCAGTTACACAACAGGGAACGAGCAGTACTTC.

This chain joins TRBV11-2 and TRBJ2-3, with D maybe TRBD2 (5 bases). CDR1 SGHAT and CDR2 FQNNGV come from the germline V gene. V was shortened by 6 bases and J by 12 bases, with 16 bases between the two germline ends. The CDR3 is 12 amino acids. CDR3 nucleotides: TGTGCCAGCAGTGCCATAGCGATCACACAGTATTTT. As protein: CASSAIAITQYF.

The rearrangement joins TRBV7-8 to TRBJ1-2, with TRBD1 identical over 9 bases. Unmatched junction bases numbered 14, after V lost 1 base and J lost 8 bases. Germline CDR1 is SGHVS and CDR2 is FQNEAQ. CDR3 length: 17 amino acids. Written as DNA, the CDR3 is TGTGCCAGCAGCTTAGTTCCCGGACAGGGGCGCCTAGGCGGCTACACCTTC. Translation gives CASSLVPGQGRLGGYTF. The variable domain in full, with the rest retrieved from reference TRBV7-8 and TRBJ1-2, is GAGVSQSPRYKVAKRGQDVALRCDPISGHVSLFWYQQALGQGPEFLTYFQNEAQLDKSGLPSDRFFAERPEGSVSTLKIQRTQQEDSAVYLCASSLVPGQGRLGGYTFGSGTRLTVV.

The chain combines TRBV5-4 with TRBJ1-1; unclear D gene. Trimming removed 2 bases at V and 5 bases at J, with 16 bases between. Germline values: CDR1 SGHNT, CDR2 YYREEE (reference sequence). The CDR3 length is 15 residues. CDR3 in amino acids: CASSFPQPRETEAFF. CDR3 DNA sequence: TGTGCCAGCAGCTTTCCCCAACCAAGAGAGACTGAAGCTTTCTTT.

The chain carries TRBV30 and TRBJ2-7; D is possibly TRBD1 (5 bases). The CDR3 loop spans 11 amino acids. CDR1 is GTSNPN and CDR2 is SVGIG in the germline V gene (reference sequence). V shed 5 bases and J shed 4 bases, with 9 bases lying between them. In DNA, the CDR3 is TGTGCCTGGGAAAGGGGTTACGAGCAGTACTTC. Residues: CAWERGYEQYF. The complete variable domain, with remaining parts taken from reference TRBV30 and TRBJ2-7, reads SQTIHQWPATLVQPVGSPLSLECTVEGTSNPNLYWYRQAAGRGLQLLFYSVGIGQISSEVPQNLSASRPQDRQFILSSKKLLLSDSGFYLCAWERGYEQYFGPGTRLTVT.

V is TRBV11-2 and J is TRBJ1-2; D gene ambiguous. This CDR3 region has 14 residues. Germline CDR1 is SGHAT and CDR2 is FQNNGV. Trimming removed 10 bases at V and 1 base at J, with 16 bases between. In nucleotides, the CDR3 is TGTGCCACCTATCGGCAGGATTATAACTATGGCTACACCTTC. Translating gives CATYRQDYNYGYTF. The variable domain in full, with the rest retrieved from reference TRBV11-2 and TRBJ1-2, is EAGVAQSPRYKIIEKRQSVAFWCNPISGHATLYWYQQILGQGPKLLIQFQNNGVVDDSQLPKDRFSAERLKGVDSTLKIQPAKLEDSAVYLCATYRQDYNYGYTFGSGTRLTVV.

The gene calls are TRBV12-5 and TRBJ2-3; 9 nucleotides align to TRBD1. CDR3 length: 16 residues. The germline gives CDR1 LGHNT, CDR2 FRNRAP. Trimming took 6 bases from V and 3 from J; bases not matched to a gene: 10. The CDR3 reads CASGSPRQGGTDTQYF. The CDR3 nucleotides are TGTGCTAGTGGCTCCCCCAGACAGGGGGGAACAGATACGCAGTATTTT.

The gene calls are TRBV6-1 and TRBJ2-1; 9 nucleotides line up with TRBD2. This CDR3 has 15 amino acids. V trimming: 3 bases; J trimming: 3 bases; junction bases outside the gene matches: 3. The V gene's germline CDR1 is MNHNS and CDR2 SASEGT. The CDR3 DNA reads TGTGCCAGCAGTGAGCGGGGGGGGGACTACAATGAGCAGTTCTTC. Translating it yields CASSERGGDYNEQFF.

The gene calls are TRBV30 and TRBJ1-6, with TRBD1 matching over 9 bases. The trim removed 5 bases at V and 6 bases at J, leaving 5 bases unmatched. The CDR3 has 14 amino acids. The germline CDR1 and CDR2 sequences are GTSNPN and SVGIG (reference sequence). Written as DNA, the CDR3 is TGTGCCTGGGCCACGGGACAGGGTAATTCACCCCTCCACTTT. It is translated as CAWATGQGNSPLHF.

As to this clone: This CDR3 is also generated by other DNA sequences in the sample. This sequence joins TRBV19 and TRBJ1-2; D remains ambiguous. The germline V gene has CDR1 LNHDA and CDR2 SQIVND (reference sequence). This CDR3 spans 13 amino acids. Trimming removed 7 bases at V and 8 bases at J, with 17 bases between. CDR3 coding DNA: TGTGCCAGTAAAAGGGAGGAGGGCTACGGCTACACCTTC. Translating it yields CASKREEGYGYTF.

CDR3 DNA sequence: TGTGCCAGCAGCACTAGACTAGCGGGGGCCGAGCAGTACTTC. This encodes CASSTRLAGAEQYF. The chain is built from TRBV5-5 and TRBJ2-7; 12 bases line up with TRBD2. Germline V gene sequence: CDR1 SGHKS, CDR2 YYEKEE (reference sequence). CDR3 length: 14 residues. V shed 4 bases, J shed 6 bases, and the junction held 5 bases outside the gene matches.

The chain uses TRBV15 and TRBJ2-6; TRBD1 agrees at 7 bases. The junction had 5 bases not matched to a gene; V was cut back by 9 bases and J by 0 bases. The CDR3 has 15 amino acids. Germline V gene data show CDR1 as LNHNV and CDR2 as YYDKDF (reference sequence). The CDR3 DNA is TGTGCCACGGGACAGATGCTCTCTGGGGCCAACGTCCTGACTTTC. Translated, it gives CATGQMLSGANVLTF. The full variable domain, completed using reference TRBV15 and TRBJ2-6, is DAMVIQNPRYQVTQFGKPVTLSCSQTLNHNVMYWYQQKSSQAPKLLFHYYDKDFNNEADTPDNFQSRRPNTSFCFLDIRSPGLGDTAMYLCATGQMLSGANVLTFGAGSRLTVL.

The V gene is TRBV12-2, the J gene TRBJ1-5; the tabulated D call, TRBD1, remains unverified against the DNA. TRBV12-2 is assigned pseudogene status. This CDR3 spans 18 amino acids. The CDR3 nucleotides are TGTGCAAGTCACTTCCGGGACAGGCGAGGGCATAGCAATCAGCCCCAGCATTTT. Protein sequence: CASHFRDRRGHSNQPQHF.

The rearrangement uses TRBV2 and TRBJ1-1; D is unclear. The V and J ends lost 8 bases and 5 bases respectively, with 12 bases between them. There are 12 residues in the CDR3. Germline V CDR1 and CDR2: SNHLY, FYNNEI. The CDR3 DNA follows: TGTGCCAGCCGGGGAGGACGGACTGAAGCTTTCTTT. Its translation: CASRGGRTEAFF.

The chain is built from TRBV5-4 and TRBJ2-1, with unresolved D. The germline gives CDR1 SGHNT, CDR2 YYREEE (reference sequence). The CDR3 contains 13 residues. The V gene lost 2 bases and the J gene lost 4 bases, with 7 bases spanning the gap. In DNA, the CDR3 is TGTGCCAGCAGCTTTTACAGATACAATGAGCAGTTCTTC. As protein: CASSFYRYNEQFF.

The rearrangement joins TRBV15 to TRBJ2-5, with 7 bases aligning to TRBD1. Germline CDR1 and CDR2: LNHNV and YYDKDF (reference sequence). The CDR3 runs to 16 residues. The ends lost 0 bases at V and 4 bases at J; junction bases unmatched: 8. CDR3 region: CATSRDGTARRETQYF. Written as DNA, the CDR3 is TGTGCCACCAGCAGAGATGGGACAGCCAGGAGAGAGACCCAGTACTTC.

The chain is built from TRBV7-2 and TRBJ2-3, with TRBD1 matching over 7 bases. The J segment lost 2 bases and the V segment lost 5 bases, leaving 4 bases of the junction unmatched. Germline lookup yields CDR1 SGHTA and CDR2 FQGNSA. The CDR3 contains 14 residues. The CDR3: CASSRDSLTDTQYF. CDR3 nucleotides: TGTGCCAGCAGCCGGGACAGCCTCACAGATACGCAGTATTTT. Based on the CDR3 plus reference TRBV7-2 and TRBJ2-3, the full variable domain is GAGVSQSPSNKVTEKGKDVELRCDPISGHTALYWYRQSLGQGLEFLIYFQGNSAPDKSGLPSDRFSAERTGGSVSTLTIQRTQQEDSAVYLCASSRDSLTDTQYFGPGTRLTVL.

V is TRBV11-2 and J is TRBJ1-2; tentative D call: TRBD1 (6 bases). The CDR3 spans 19 residues. V was shortened by 4 bases and J by 0 bases, with 24 bases between the two germline ends. Germline lookup yields CDR1 SGHAT and CDR2 FQNNGV. The CDR3 is CASSSLAGGNRETNYGYTF. Written as DNA, the CDR3 is TGTGCCAGCAGCTCCCTCGCGGGGGGCAACCGTGAGACTAACTATGGCTACACCTTC.

V is TRBV19 and J is TRBJ1-5; D uncertain. The CDR3 has 15 residues. V lost 1 base, J lost 3 bases, and 10 bases lay in between. CDR1 and CDR2 (germline): LNHDA, SQIVND (reference sequence). The chain's CDR3 is CASSIGYSPNQPQHF. CDR3 in DNA: TGTGCCAGTAGTATAGGGTACAGCCCCAATCAGCCCCAGCATTTT.

V and J are TRBV6-5 and TRBJ2-7; 9 bases are shared with TRBD1. Germline values: CDR1 MNHEY, CDR2 SVGAGI. The CDR3 totals 15 residues. V lost 0 bases and J lost 5; bases outside the gene matches: 5. As DNA, the CDR3 is TGTGCCAGCAGTTACTCGTTACAGGGGGCGAACGAGCAGTACTTC. It yields the protein CASSYSLQGANEQYF.

V usage is TRBV6-5 and J usage is TRBJ1-1, with TRBD1 matching over 10 bases. CDR3 length: 16 amino acids. V dropped 3 bases and J dropped 4; count of bases not matched to a gene: 8. The germline V gene encodes CDR1 MNHEY and CDR2 SVGAGI. The CDR3 here is CASSYTRDRGGTEAFF. In DNA form, the CDR3 reads TGTGCCAGCAGTTATACCCGGGACAGGGGAGGCACTGAAGCTTTCTTT.

The J gene is TRBJ2-1, the V gene TRBV9, with TRBD2 matching 8 bases. The germline gives CDR1 SGDLS, CDR2 YYNGEE. This CDR3 region has 16 residues. V lost 0 bases, J lost 3 bases, and 5 bases stayed unmatched. CDR3 DNA sequence: TGTGCCAGCAGCGTAGAGGTAGCGGGAAGCTACAATGAGCAGTTCTTC. The encoded protein is CASSVEVAGSYNEQFF.

The chain combines TRBV29-1 with TRBJ1-3; D call uncertain. Germline V gives CDR1 SQVTM, CDR2 ANQGSEA. The CDR3 extends over 14 amino acids. V was cut by 1 base and J by 0 bases, with 7 bases left in between. The chain's CDR3 is CSVEGSVSGNTIYF. CDR3 DNA: TGCAGCGTTGAAGGCAGCGTCTCTGGAAACACCATATATTTT.

The gene calls are TRBV5-4 and TRBJ2-1, with TRBD1 identical over 8 bases. Trimming removed 0 bases from V and 8 bases from J; junction bases left unmatched: 10. Germline CDR1 and CDR2: SGHNT and YYREEE (reference sequence). The length of the CDR3 is 16 residues. Here the CDR3 reads CASSLDPTGVVYEQFF. The CDR3 bases are TGTGCCAGCAGCTTGGACCCGACAGGGGTTGTGTATGAGCAGTTCTTC.

The chain has TRBV2 and TRBJ2-5, with a tentative D call TRBD2 (7 bases). The CDR3 is 17 amino acids. V lost 7 bases and J lost 3, with 24 bases in between. Germline CDR1 SNHLY, CDR2 FYNNEI. The CDR3 loop reads CASTPGLGGALKETQYF. Written as DNA, the CDR3 is TGTGCCAGCACTCCTGGTCTGGGGGGGGCACTAAAAGAGACCCAGTACTTC.

The rearrangement joins TRBV7-3 to TRBJ1-2; 9 bases are shared with TRBD1. Trimming cost V 6 bases and J 6 bases; bases outside gene matches: 14. The CDR3 sequence is 16 residues long. Germline values: CDR1 SGHTA, CDR2 FQGTGA. As DNA, the CDR3 is TGTGCCAGCAGTGCTCAAGGGACAGGGACGGTTGATGGCTACACCTTC. This codes for CASSAQGTGTVDGYTF.